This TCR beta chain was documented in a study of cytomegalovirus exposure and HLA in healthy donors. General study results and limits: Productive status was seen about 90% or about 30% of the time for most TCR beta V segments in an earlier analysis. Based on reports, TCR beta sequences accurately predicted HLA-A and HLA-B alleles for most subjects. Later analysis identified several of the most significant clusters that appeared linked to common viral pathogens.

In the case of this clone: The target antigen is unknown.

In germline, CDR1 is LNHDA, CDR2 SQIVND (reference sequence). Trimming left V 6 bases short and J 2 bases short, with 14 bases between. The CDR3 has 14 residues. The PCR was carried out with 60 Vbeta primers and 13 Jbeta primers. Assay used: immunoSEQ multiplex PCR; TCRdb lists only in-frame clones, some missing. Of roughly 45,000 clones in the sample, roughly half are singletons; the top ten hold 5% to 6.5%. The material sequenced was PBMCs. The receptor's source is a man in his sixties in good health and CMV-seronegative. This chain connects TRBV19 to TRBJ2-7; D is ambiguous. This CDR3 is CASSTVGWTYEQYF. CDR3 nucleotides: TGTGCCAGTAGCACCGTCGGGTGGACCTACGAGCAGTACTTC.